This TCR beta chain emerged from a study of CD8 T cell repertoires and HIV-1 epitope variants. The wider study: Epitopes were three Gag families plus Nef HW9 and YT9.

Germline lookup yields CDR1 MGHDK and CDR2 SYGVNS. This CDR3 is 14 amino acids long. Trimming took 5 bases from V and 3 from J; bases not matched to a gene: 4. Study-level results: The assay identified only TCR beta chains of antigen-proliferating T cells.

Clones were sequenced by immunoSEQ multiplex PCR, and TCRdb holds only the in-frame ones, with some missing. The sample includes 4,000 to 6,000 clones, 65% of them seen just once. This clone showed up just a few times. Its antigen is unknown. The specimen sequenced was cultured CD8+ T cells derived from PBMCs. This TCR came from a male donor with HIV. The chain links TRBV25-1 to TRBJ1-5, with TRBD1 matching 7 bases. This CDR3 reads CASSLGQDNQPQHF. The CDR3 DNA follows: TGTGCCAGCAGTCTCGGACAGGACAATCAGCCCCAGCATTTT.